This T cell receptor beta chain is drawn from a study of OX40 agonist ivuxolimab in advanced cancers. The repertoire was sequenced with immunoSEQ multiplex PCR; TCRdb's copy has only in-frame clones and lacks some. The repertoire includes about 70,000 clones, almost 90% of them detected once, and about 0.9% sits in the top ten. A few counts support this clone. The antigen is not known. Whole-study results and caveats: Some patients who did not respond also had low normalized T-cell clonal expansion.

The germline V and J ends were trimmed by 5 bases and 7 bases, with 26 bases remaining between them. In germline, CDR1 is MGHRA, CDR2 YSYEKL. CDR3 length: 18 amino acids. The chain is built from TRBV4-1 and TRBJ1-4, with a weak D call TRBD1 (5 bases). The clonotype comes from an adult with an advanced solid tumor such as melanoma, head and neck, liver or kidney cancer. The sequences come from CD4+ or CD8+ T cells sorted from blood, collected in a trial of the OX40 agonist ivuxolimab. The CDR3 DNA sequence: TGCGCCAGCAGCTTCAAACCTGCGACCGGGACCGGAGGTGAAAAACTGTTTTTT. It is translated as CASSFKPATGTGGEKLFF.